This TCR beta chain was observed in a study of cytomegalovirus exposure and HLA in healthy donors. Germline V gene sequence: CDR1 WNHNN, CDR2 SYGVQD (reference sequence). The CDR3 spans 14 residues. Unmatched junction bases numbered 6, after V lost 0 bases and J lost 12 bases. PCR primers comprised 60 Vbeta and 13 Jbeta primers. Sequenced by immunoSEQ multiplex PCR; TCRdb stores in-frame clones only, minus some. The table has tens of thousands of clones, around 76% seen once. The genes are TRBV10-1 and TRBJ2-1; 9 nucleotides line up with TRBD2. What was sequenced was PBMCs. This TCR was sampled from a man younger than 35 in good health and CMV-seropositive. The CDR3 region has the DNA TGCGCCAGCAGTGAGTCGAGGGCTAGCGGGATGCAGTTCTTC. It encodes CASSESRASGMQFF.